The rows below give T cell receptor beta chains drawn from one sample of a study of T cell responses to AZD1222 COVID-19 vaccine. Libraries were prepared by immunoSEQ multiplex PCR; TCRdb keeps only in-frame clonotypes and omits some of them. This table holds fewer than 150,000 clones, under 95% found once. The sequencing used peripheral blood, collected on day 0 of AZD1222 vaccination. These receptors all stem from an adult in good health. Both conserved end residues are part of each CDR3. A D gene is named only where the DNA matches it firmly. Some rows have no size entry. The others give once, few or many, or a class for an expanded clone.

D	V	J	size	DNA	CDR3
.	TRBV3-1/TRBV3-2	TRBJ2-3	once	TGTGCCAGCAGCCAAGGGAGGGTCGAAACAGATACGCAGTATTTT	CASSQGRVETDTQYF
TRBD1	TRBV3-1/TRBV3-2	TRBJ2-5	.	TGTGCCAGCAGCCCCGGGACAGGTCAAGAGACCCAGTACTTC	CASSPGTGQETQYF
.	TRBV11-3	TRBJ2-3	.	TGTGCCAGCAGCTTAGCGGGAACAGATACGCAGTATTTT	CASSLAGTDTQYF
.	TRBV7-2	TRBJ2-3	.	TGTGCCAGCAGCTACAGGGCTAGCAGAACAGATACGCAGTATTTT	CASSYRASRTDTQYF
.	TRBV28	TRBJ1-5	once	TGTGCCAGCAGTTTCGCGGGGGGCGGTCAGCCCCAGCATTTT	CASSFAGGGQPQHF
.	TRBV14	TRBJ2-5	.	TGTGCCAGCAGCCAAGGGGTGGAGACCCAGTACTTC	CASSQGVETQYF
.	TRBV28	TRBJ1-5	.	TGTGCCAGCAGTTTTTGGGGGCTCCGGGCCAGCAATCAGCCCCAGCATTTT	CASSFWGLRASNQPQHF
TRBD1	TRBV2	TRBJ1-2	.	TGTGCCAGCAGTCAAAGGGGGACAGGTTATGGCTACACCTTC	CASSQRGTGYGYTF
.	TRBV5-1	TRBJ1-1	.	TGCGCCAGCCAGTCAGGGATATCGAACACTGAAGCTTTCTTT	CASQSGISNTEAFF
.	TRBV19	TRBJ2-3	.	TGTGCCAGTAGTACCCTGACGGGACGAAACACAGATACGCAGTATTTT	CASSTLTGRNTDTQYF
.	TRBV4-1	TRBJ2-1	.	TGCGCCAGCAGCCAAGAGGGGCCCACGGTTGAGCAGTTCTTC	CASSQEGPTVEQFF
TRBD1	TRBV28	TRBJ1-3	.	TGTGCCAGCAGTGGCAGGGGGTGGAACACCATATATTTT	CASSGRGWNTIYF
.	TRBV7-3	TRBJ2-5	.	TGTGCCAGCGGCGCGGCAGGGTCAGAGACCCAGTACTTC	CASGAAGSETQYF
TRBD1	TRBV27	TRBJ1-5	.	TGTGCCAGCAGTTCTAGGACAGGGGGATATAGCAATCAGCCCCAGCATTTT	CASSSRTGGYSNQPQHF
TRBD1	TRBV7-9	TRBJ1-3	.	TGTGCCAGCAGCAATCGGGACAGCTCTGGAAACACCATATATTTT	CASSNRDSSGNTIYF
.	TRBV28	TRBJ2-7	.	TGTGCCAGCAGTTTTGAGCGCTCTCTAGAGCAGTACTTC	CASSFERSLEQYF
.	TRBV5-1	TRBJ1-2	.	TGCGCCAGCAGCCCCGAGGCCAGCCACTTGGGCTACACCTTC	CASSPEASHLGYTF
.	TRBV28	TRBJ2-7	.	TGTGCCAGCAGTTTAACCATCACCCACTACGAGCAGTACTTC	CASSLTITHYEQYF
.	TRBV28	TRBJ2-1	.	TGTGCCAGCAGTTTGAGTCCGTACAATGAGCAGTTCTTC	CASSLSPYNEQFF
.	TRBV4-2	TRBJ1-3	.	TGTGCCAGCAGCCAAGAGGTCAGCTCTGGAAACACCATATATTTT	CASSQEVSSGNTIYF
.	TRBV5-1	TRBJ2-1	.	TGCGCCAGCAGCCTCCAGTACAATGAGCAGTTCTTC	CASSLQYNEQFF
.	TRBV9	TRBJ2-6	.	TGTGCCAGCAGCGTAGCTGGGTCTGGGGCCAACGTCCTGACTTTC	CASSVAGSGANVLTF
.	TRBV5-4	TRBJ2-3	.	TGTGCCAGCAGCAGTCCCCACAGTGGGACAGATACGCAGTATTTT	CASSSPHSGTDTQYF
TRBD2	TRBV7-9	TRBJ2-1	.	TGTGCCAGCAGCCACACCAACCGGGGACTAGCGAATGAGCAGTTCTTC	CASSHTNRGLANEQFF
.	TRBV2	TRBJ1-1	.	TGTGCCAGCAGTGACCTTGGGCGGGAAATGAACACTGAAGCTTTCTTT	CASSDLGREMNTEAFF
.	TRBV5-1	TRBJ2-7	once	TGCGCCAGCAGCTTGGGAGTCCTCTACGAGCAGTACTTC	CASSLGVLYEQYF
.	TRBV5-6	TRBJ2-7	.	TGTGCCAGCAGCTTGCAGGGCTCCTACGAGCAGTACTTC	CASSLQGSYEQYF
.	TRBV5-8	TRBJ2-7	once	TGTGCCAGCAGCTCTCAAAGGGGTGGCGGATTCTACGAGCAGTACTTC	CASSSQRGGGFYEQYF
TRBD1	TRBV6-5	TRBJ1-2	.	TGTGCCAGCGAAGGACAGGGTGGGGGCTACACCTTC	CASEGQGGGYTF
.	TRBV19	TRBJ1-2	.	TGTGCCAGTAGTATTCTGGGGAGCTATGGCTACACCTTC	CASSILGSYGYTF
.	TRBV5-1	TRBJ1-1	.	TGCGCCAGCAGCCCTCAGACTGGACGGGACACTGAAGCTTTCTTT	CASSPQTGRDTEAFF
TRBD1	TRBV19	TRBJ2-1	.	TGTGCCAGTAGTATGGGGACAGGGGTTGGCTCCTACAATGAGCAGTTCTTC	CASSMGTGVGSYNEQFF
.	TRBV6-1	TRBJ2-1	.	TGTGCCAGCAGTGAAGTTATGTACAATGAGCAGTTCTTC	CASSEVMYNEQFF
.	TRBV5-1	TRBJ2-1	.	TGCGCCAGCAGCCGATCTGACAATGAGCAGTTCTTC	CASSRSDNEQFF
.	TRBV19	TRBJ1-5	.	TGTGCCAGTAGTATAGACAGCGGTAGCAATCAGCCCCAGCATTTT	CASSIDSGSNQPQHF
.	TRBV15	TRBJ2-5	.	TGTGCCACCAGCAGAGATCTTGGGTACCAAGAGACCCAGTACTTC	CATSRDLGYQETQYF
TRBD1	TRBV9	TRBJ2-7	.	TGTGCCAACCGATTCCGGGACAGGGGGCTTTACGAGCAGTACTTC	CANRFRDRGLYEQYF
TRBD1	TRBV7-2	TRBJ1-2	.	TGTGCCAGCAGCTCAACCGTGGGGACAGGCGCTAACTATGGCTACACCTTC	CASSSTVGTGANYGYTF
.	TRBV28	TRBJ1-3	.	TGTGCCAGCAGTACGGGCCTGGAAGCGGGAAACACCATATATTTT	CASSTGLEAGNTIYF
.	TRBV18	TRBJ2-3	.	TGTGCCAGCTCTCCCGCTAGCACAGATACGCAGTATTTT	CASSPASTDTQYF
TRBD1	TRBV18	TRBJ1-6	.	TGTGCCAGCTCGTCCGGGACAGATAATTCACCCCTCCACTTT	CASSSGTDNSPLHF
.	TRBV14	TRBJ1-1	.	TGTGCCAGCAGTCTAGACAGGAACACTGAAGCTTTCTTT	CASSLDRNTEAFF
.	TRBV14	TRBJ2-7	.	TGTGCCAGCAGCCAAATCAGGGTGGAGGACGAGCAGTACTTC	CASSQIRVEDEQYF
TRBD1	TRBV7-3	TRBJ2-1	.	TGTGCCAGCAGTCACAATCTTGGACAGGGACACAATGAGCAGTTCTTC	CASSHNLGQGHNEQFF
.	TRBV6-5	TRBJ2-1	.	TGTGCCACATCCCGGCGGTACTCCTACAATGAGCAGTTCTTC	CATSRRYSYNEQFF
.	TRBV27	TRBJ1-4	.	TGTGCCAGCAGCCCTAGCCAGGGGAGGGGAAAACTGTTTTTT	CASSPSQGRGKLFF
.	TRBV2	TRBJ1-6	.	TGTGCCAGCAGTGTAATACCGACGGGGAGAAACTATAATTCACCCCTCCACTTT	CASSVIPTGRNYNSPLHF
.	TRBV7-2	TRBJ1-1	.	TGTGCCAGCAGCCCCGGGACGTTAAGGCGGGCTTTCTTT	CASSPGTLRRAFF
.	TRBV27	TRBJ1-2	.	TGTGCCAGCAAACCGGGACGGCACTATGGCTACACCTTC	CASKPGRHYGYTF
TRBD1	TRBV18	TRBJ2-5	.	TGTGCCAGCTCCCACGGACAGGATAAGACCCAGTACTTC	CASSHGQDKTQYF
.	TRBV6-2/TRBV6-3	TRBJ2-2	.	TGTGCCAGCAGTTCGATCGGGCGAGCGAACACCGGGGAGCTGTTTTTT	CASSSIGRANTGELFF
.	TRBV5-1	TRBJ2-3	.	TGCGCCAGCAGCTATCGCACAGATACGCAGTATTTT	CASSYRTDTQYF
.	TRBV28	TRBJ1-5	.	TGTGCCAGCACCACGTCGCGCCAGCCCCAGCATTTT	CASTTSRQPQHF
.	TRBV9	TRBJ2-5	.	TGTGCCAGCAGCGCCAAGCCGGGCGAGACCCAGTACTTC	CASSAKPGETQYF
TRBD1	TRBV5-8	TRBJ1-2	.	TGTGCCAGCAGCTTCGACAGGGGGCCTAAAGGCTACACCTTC	CASSFDRGPKGYTF
.	TRBV7-9	TRBJ1-4	.	TGTGCCAGCAGCTTAGGGCCGCAGGGGACGATACGGGAAAAACTGTTTTTT	CASSLGPQGTIREKLFF
TRBD1	TRBV27	TRBJ2-3	.	TGTGCCAGCAGTGGGTCCGACAGGGTAGCGAAAGCGCAGTATTTT	CASSGSDRVAKAQYF
.	TRBV19	TRBJ1-5	.	TGTGCCAGTAGTATCTATATCGGTGGTGGGCAGCAGCTGCCCCAGCATTTT	CASSIYIGGGQQLPQHF